This entry lists 10 T cell receptor beta chains sequenced from one sample in a study of PD-1 blockade in classical Hodgkin lymphoma. Time point noted: cycle 4 day 1 (C4D1), after less than 7 weeks of nivolumab. All patients experienced relapse after autologous stem cell transplantation, and brentuximab vedotin exposure was variable. By magnetic negative selection, CD8+ T cells were isolated from the thawed PBMCs. The protocol was immunoSEQ multiplex PCR, while the TCRdb copy is restricted to in-frame clones and leaves out a portion. The sample holds approximately 11,000 clones, around 84% seen once. Source: CD8+ T cells from blood, taken before the fourth cycle of nivolumab. These receptors were obtained from a human donor with classical Hodgkin lymphoma. The donor label of this sample is uncertain.

This chain joins TRBV12-5 and TRBJ2-1, with 13 bases lining up with TRBD2. The trim removed 6 bases at V and 5 bases at J, leaving 4 bases unmatched. The germline V gene has CDR1 LGHNT and CDR2 FRNRAP. This CDR3 is built from 15 residues. The CDR3 DNA reads TGTGCTAGTGGGTCAGGACTAGCGGGGGACAATGAGCAGTTCTTC. Residues: CASGSGLAGDNEQFF. The variable domain in full, with the rest retrieved from reference TRBV12-5 and TRBJ2-1, is DARVTQTPRHKVTEMGQEVTMRCQPILGHNTVFWYRQTMMQGLELLAYFRNRAPLDDSGMPKDRFSAEMPDATLATLKIQPSEPRDSAVYFCASGSGLAGDNEQFFGPGTRLTVL.

This chain uses TRBV29-1 with TRBJ2-1; 10 positions agree with TRBD2. Trimming cost V 7 bases and J 2 bases; bases outside gene matches: 5. Germline V gene sequence: CDR1 SQVTM, CDR2 ANQGSEA. The CDR3 has 14 residues. Written as DNA, the CDR3 is TGCAGCGCTAAACTAGCGGGACCCTACAATGAGCAGTTCTTC. It yields the protein CSAKLAGPYNEQFF.

The chain is built from TRBV4-2 and TRBJ1-1, with 10 bases lining up with TRBD1. In germline, CDR1 is LGHNA, CDR2 YNFKEQ. The CDR3 runs to 19 residues. Trimming took 0 bases from V and 5 from J; bases not matched to a gene: 15. The chain's CDR3 is CASSQDGFPGQGRRTEAFF. As DNA, the CDR3 is TGTGCCAGCAGCCAAGATGGTTTCCCGGGACAGGGGAGAAGAACTGAAGCTTTCTTT.

V gene TRBV19 combines with J gene TRBJ2-3; maybe TRBD2 (5 bases). Germline-derived CDR1 and CDR2 are LNHDA and SQIVND (reference sequence). The CDR3 contains 13 residues. V gave up 3 bases and J gave up 8 bases, with 12 bases separating them. The CDR3 DNA follows: TGTGCCAGTAGTATCAGGAGGACCGTTACGCAGTATTTT. It specifies CASSIRRTVTQYF. Variable domain in full (rest from reference TRBV19 and TRBJ2-3): DGGITQSPKYLFRKEGQNVTLSCEQNLNHDAMYWYRQDPGQGLRLIYYSQIVNDFQKGDIAEGYSVSREKKESFPLTVTSAQKNPTAFYLCASSIRRTVTQYFGPGTRLTVL.

V is TRBV4-3 and J is TRBJ1-2, with no clear D. CDR1 LGHNA and CDR2 YSLEER come from the germline V gene. V lost 0 bases and J lost 8, with 16 bases in between. This CDR3 has 15 residues. The CDR3 loop is CASSQDLYEGDGYTF. The CDR3 region has the DNA TGCGCCAGCAGCCAAGATCTTTATGAGGGAGACGGCTACACCTTC.

The V call is TRBV5-1, the J call TRBJ1-1; the match to TRBD1 covers 9 bases. Germline V gene sequence: CDR1 SGHRS, CDR2 YFSETQ. The ends lost 4 bases at V and 5 bases at J; junction bases unmatched: 9. The CDR3 loop spans 15 amino acids. CDR3: CASSGGTGFDTEAFF. The DNA of the CDR3 is TGCGCCAGCAGCGGGGGGACAGGGTTCGATACTGAAGCTTTCTTT.

This rearrangement joins TRBV7-9 to TRBJ2-2, with 12 bases identical to TRBD2. Germline V gene sequence: CDR1 SEHNR, CDR2 FQNEAQ (reference sequence). J gave up 7 bases and V 5 bases, and 11 bases lay outside the gene matches. This CDR3 has 17 residues. CDR3 coding DNA: TGTGCCAGCAGCCCCCCCCTAGCGGGAGGGCATGGCGGGGAGCTGTTTTTT. Its protein product is CASSPPLAGGHGGELFF.

The J gene is TRBJ1-2, the V gene TRBV18; possibly TRBD1 for D (5 bases). The CDR3 totals 16 residues. Germline V gives CDR1 KGHSH, CDR2 LQKENI. Between the trimmed V and J ends, which lost 6 bases and 3 bases, there was a span of 20 bases. The CDR3 DNA is TGTGCCAGCTCCCCCCAATACAAAGACAGCTACTATGGCTACACCTTC. This encodes CASSPQYKDSYYGYTF.

The table lists this clone with a few counts. The chain employs TRBV7-9 and TRBJ2-7, with D possibly being TRBD2 (5 bases). V was clipped by 6 bases and J by 3 bases, with 12 bases between them. Germline lookup yields CDR1 SEHNR and CDR2 FQNEAQ (reference sequence). CDR3 length: 13 residues. CDR3 nucleotide sequence: TGTGCCAGCAGAAGCGGTACCGACTACGAGCAGTACTTC. This sequence encodes CASRSGTDYEQYF.

The chain is built from TRBV4-1 and TRBJ2-7; perhaps TRBD1 as D (6 bases). CDR1 and CDR2 (germline): MGHRA, YSYEKL. This CDR3 contains 14 residues. Trimming removed 1 base from V and 4 bases from J, with 11 bases in between. The CDR3 sequence is CASSQGPRGYEQYF. The CDR3 DNA reads as TGCGCCAGCAGCCAAGGGCCCAGGGGATACGAGCAGTACTTC.